This record looks at one TCR beta chain sequence and its context. No antigen is known for it. V lost 7 bases and J lost 2, with 17 bases in between. This CDR3 has 15 amino acids. Per the germline V gene, CDR1 is SEHNR and CDR2 is FQNEAQ (reference sequence). This entry comes from a study of STAT5B mutations in CD4+ large granular lymphocyte leukemia. Study findings and constraints: TRBV06-family usage was enriched in top patient clones (8/27) versus controls (2/35). The CD4+ versus CD8+ T-LGLL clonality difference may reflect limited sample size.

This table comes from immunoSEQ multiplex PCR, and its TCRdb copy is limited to in-frame clones, with some not included. Of 20,000 to 25,000 clones listed, approximately 75% are singletons. Sequenced sample: CD4+ T cells from blood buffy coats. The origin of this receptor is a human donor in good health. The chain combines TRBV7-9 with TRBJ1-2; the D gene is possibly TRBD1 (5 bases). The CDR3 region is CASTPRGRDNYGYTF. CDR3 DNA: TGTGCCAGCACCCCGCGGGGCAGGGACAACTATGGCTACACCTTC. The full variable domain, with the rest looked up from reference TRBV7-9 and TRBJ1-2, is DTGVSQNPRHKITKRGQNVTFRCDPISEHNRLYWYRQTLGQGPEFLTYFQNEAQLEKSRLLSDRFSAERPKGSFSTLEIQRTEQGDSAMYLCASTPRGRDNYGYTFGSGTRLTVV.